This section outlines one T cell receptor (beta chain) sequence together with its context. Other DNA sequences in the same sample also yield this CDR3. This entry is derived from a study of blood T cell repertoires in COVID-19. The wider study: Italy, Spain and the United States were the sources of the convalescent and acute COVID-19 samples. Nucleic acid was either cDNA or gDNA, and it came from T cells, B-cell-depleted T cells, or PBMCs.

The V and J ends lost 1 base and 1 base respectively, with 8 bases between them. CDR1 LGHDT and CDR2 YNNKEL come from the germline V gene (reference sequence). CDR3 length: 15 amino acids. Some clones are missing from TCRdb's copy, which holds only in-frame ones; the method was immunoSEQ multiplex PCR. The profile shows some 180,000 clones, around nine tenths of them singletons. The chain carries TRBV3-1 (or the pseudogene TRBV3-2) and TRBJ1-5; a weak D match, TRBD1 (6 bases). The sequenced sample consisted of peripheral blood. This TCR was sampled from a man between 35 and 55 years old with active or convalescent COVID-19. In nucleotides, the CDR3 is TGTGCCAGCAGCCAAGGACAGGACAGCAATCAGCCCCAGCATTTT. As protein: CASSQGQDSNQPQHF.